What follows describes a single T cell receptor (beta chain). The antigen is unknown. Being one base from a much bigger clone, this may be a read error. RNA was extracted from bulk tissue without any cell sorting. This non-tumor lung sample came from over 3 cm beyond the tumor edge. Donors were chemotherapy-naive, newly diagnosed lung cancer surgical patients in China, August–November 2014. This record comes from a study of tumor and adjacent non-tumor tissue in lung cancer. Regarding the study as a whole: Higher tumor TCR diversity was associated with shorter survival. TCR diversity was significantly greater in tumor than normal lung tissue.

TCRbeta libraries were built with three rounds of nested PCR, modified from ARM-PCR. TCRdb fed the multiplex PCR reads into MiXCR, producing one record per CDR3 protein. The table records 100,000 or so distinct CDR3 sequences, 65% of them present only once. Germline V lookup: CDR1 MGHRA, CDR2 YSYEKL. The CDR3 contains 15 residues. V was clipped by 1 base and J by 9 bases; unmatched bases: 6. The sequence derives from a man aged 25-45 years with non-small cell lung cancer. This chain uses TRBV4-1 with TRBJ2-1; 10 positions match TRBD2. Sequencing was performed on distant non-tumor lung tissue. The CDR3 reads CASSQVAGGQTEQFF. CDR3 nucleotides: TGCGCCAGCAGCCAAGTAGCGGGGGGTCAGACTGAGCAGTTCTTC.